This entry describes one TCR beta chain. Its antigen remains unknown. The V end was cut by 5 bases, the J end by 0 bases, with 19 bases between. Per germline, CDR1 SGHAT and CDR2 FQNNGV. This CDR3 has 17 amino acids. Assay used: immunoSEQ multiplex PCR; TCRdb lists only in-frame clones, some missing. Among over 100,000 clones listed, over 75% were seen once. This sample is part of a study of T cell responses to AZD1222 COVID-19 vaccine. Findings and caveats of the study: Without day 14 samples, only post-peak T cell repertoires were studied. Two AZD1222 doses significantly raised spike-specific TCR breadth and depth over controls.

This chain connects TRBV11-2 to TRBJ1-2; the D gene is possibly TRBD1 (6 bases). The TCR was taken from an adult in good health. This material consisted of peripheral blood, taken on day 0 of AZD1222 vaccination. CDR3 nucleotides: TGTGCCAGCAGCAAAGGGGTCGGGGGCGCCACTAACTATGGCTACACCTTC. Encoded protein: CASSKGVGGATNYGYTF.